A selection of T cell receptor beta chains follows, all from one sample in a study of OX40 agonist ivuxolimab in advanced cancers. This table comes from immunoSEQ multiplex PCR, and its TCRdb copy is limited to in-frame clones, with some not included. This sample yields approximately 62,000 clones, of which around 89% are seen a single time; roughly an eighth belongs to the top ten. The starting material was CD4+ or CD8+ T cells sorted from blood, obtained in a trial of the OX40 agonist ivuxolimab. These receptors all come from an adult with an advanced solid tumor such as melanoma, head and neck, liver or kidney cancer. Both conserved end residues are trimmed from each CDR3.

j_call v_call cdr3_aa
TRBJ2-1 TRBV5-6 ASSVSSGWSYNEQF
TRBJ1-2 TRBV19 ASSWLKPGDYGYT
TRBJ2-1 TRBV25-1 ASSESGGNEQF
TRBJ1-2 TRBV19 ASSPPSERYGYT
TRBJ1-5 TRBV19 ASSMTVQQPQH
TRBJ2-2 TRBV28 ATRGPSNTGELF
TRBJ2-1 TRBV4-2 ASSRGGGKDNEQF
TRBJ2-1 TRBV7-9 ASSLALGLAEDEQF
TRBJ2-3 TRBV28 ASSGGFTDTQY
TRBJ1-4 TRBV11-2 ASSPSGGEKLF
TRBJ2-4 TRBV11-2 ASSQGLAGAKNIQY
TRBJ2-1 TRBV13 ASSLEGGEQF
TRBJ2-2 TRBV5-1 ASSLGPTGIGNTGELF
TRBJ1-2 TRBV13 ASSASLVGTMDGYT
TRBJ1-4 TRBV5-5 ASSLKGVENEKLF
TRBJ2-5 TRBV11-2 ASSLELGLAGGEQETQY
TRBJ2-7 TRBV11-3 ASSPGLSYEQY
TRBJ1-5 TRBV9 ASSVGLGWNQPQH
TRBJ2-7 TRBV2 ASKAASGTYEQY
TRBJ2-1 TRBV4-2 ASSQNPGLAIVNEQF
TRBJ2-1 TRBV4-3 ASSQDWAGSSGGAYNEQF
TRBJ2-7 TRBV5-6 ASSGRSGLSYEQY
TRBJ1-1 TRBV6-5 ASSTTVKTF
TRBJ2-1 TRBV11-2 ASSLDIWKREGPWEGEF
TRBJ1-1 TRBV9 ASSEGQLNTEAF
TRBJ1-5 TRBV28 ASSPQRTVYSNQPQH
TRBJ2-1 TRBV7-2 ASSLGGRGRRNEQF
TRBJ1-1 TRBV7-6 ASSPSPGTEAF
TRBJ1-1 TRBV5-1 ASSLARGMNTEAF
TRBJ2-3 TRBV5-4 ASSLDDPDTQY
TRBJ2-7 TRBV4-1 ASSQDRHSIYEQY
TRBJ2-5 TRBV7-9 ASSPGQGALDAYQETQY
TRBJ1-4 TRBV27 ASSSFTGEKLF
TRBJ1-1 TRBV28 AHTGGMNTEAF
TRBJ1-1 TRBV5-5 ASSLGDSLSTEAF
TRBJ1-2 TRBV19 ASVARGGLRSYT
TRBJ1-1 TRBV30 AWSVGGGTEAF
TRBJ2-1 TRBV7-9 ASSLPGFNEQF
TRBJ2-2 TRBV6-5 ASSWAGGVDTGELF
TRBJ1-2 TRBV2 ARTGGGYT
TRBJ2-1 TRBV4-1 ASSQMRLPFWGQF
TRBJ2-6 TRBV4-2 ASSQVVREDSGANVLT
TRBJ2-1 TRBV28 ASSSLEAGWAYNEQF
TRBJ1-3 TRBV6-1 ASSQVTGEGNTIY
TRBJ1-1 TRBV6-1 ASSENEAGDTEAF
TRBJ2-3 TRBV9 ASSVVGWGPDTQY
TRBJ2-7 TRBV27 ASSLSEDPAPIHEQY
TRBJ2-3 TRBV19 ASSITLGGTLDTQY
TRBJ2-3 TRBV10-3 AIMAIQGTDTQY
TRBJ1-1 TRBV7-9 ASSSPGQGAYLNTEAF
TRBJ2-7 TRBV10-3 AISEGGGGYEQY